This entry lists 25 T cell receptor beta chains sequenced from one sample in a study of cytotoxic CD8 clonotypes in ibrutinib-treated CLL. The method was immunoSEQ multiplex PCR; TCRdb's version includes in-frame clones alone and lacks a portion of them. Here the sample spans about 300,000 clones, less than 85% being singletons. This sample comprised PBMCs, obtained at disease progression, from a patient treated with ibrutinib. The receptors shown here come from a human donor with chronic lymphocytic leukemia.

The CDR3 nucleotides are TGCGCCAGTAAGGACAGGGGGCGGAATTCACCCCTCCACTTT. It translates to CASKDRGRNSPLHF. V is TRBV4-1 and J is TRBJ1-6; 11 nucleotides agree with TRBD1. CDR3 length equals 14 residues. V lost 9 bases, J lost 7 bases, and 5 bases stayed unmatched. Per the germline V gene, CDR1 is MGHRA and CDR2 is YSYEKL.

The chain is built from TRBV5-6 and TRBJ2-5; TRBD1 matches at 7 bases. Unmatched junction bases numbered 12, after V lost 3 bases and J lost 4 bases. This CDR3 has 16 residues. Germline lookup yields CDR1 SGHDT and CDR2 YYEEEE. The CDR3 DNA reads TGTGCCAGCAGCTACGGGACAGTCATTTTGGGAGAGACCCAGTACTTC. The encoded protein is CASSYGTVILGETQYF.

The chain couples TRBV13 to TRBJ1-4; maybe TRBD1 (5 bases). The CDR3 contains 14 residues. Between the trimmed V and J ends, which lost 2 bases and 4 bases, there was a span of 8 bases. The germline V gene encodes CDR1 PRHDT and CDR2 FYEKMQ (reference sequence). The CDR3 here is CASSLRGYNEKLFF. Written as DNA, the CDR3 is TGTGCCAGCAGCTTAAGGGGCTATAATGAAAAACTGTTTTTT.

The V call is TRBV28, the J call TRBJ2-7, with TRBD2 matching over 14 bases. Germline CDR1 MDHEN, CDR2 SYDVKM. After removal of 3 bases from V and 6 bases from J, the junction contained 4 bases not matched to a gene. The CDR3 sequence is 15 residues long. In nucleotides, the CDR3 is TGTGCCAGCAGTTTGGTGACTAGCGGGAGGGGCGAGCAGTACTTC. This translates into CASSLVTSGRGEQYF.

The chain employs TRBV6-1 and TRBJ2-6; D is ambiguous. The CDR3 loop spans 13 amino acids. V was pared by 10 bases and J by 1 base, with 8 bases between. Germline V gene sequence: CDR1 MNHNS, CDR2 SASEGT. CDR3 sequence (DNA): TGTGCCACCAGCCTTTCTGGGGCCAACGTCCTGACTTTC. It translates to CATSLSGANVLTF.

The table lists this clone with a few counts. The rearrangement links TRBV5-1 to TRBJ1-4; D perhaps matches TRBD1 (5 bases). The CDR3 is made up of 15 amino acids. Looked up from germline, CDR1 is SGHRS and CDR2 is YFSETQ. Trimming shortened V by 5 bases and J by 0 bases, and 11 bases separated the two germline ends. The CDR3 DNA reads as TGCGCCAGCAGTCCGGGACGCACAACTAATGAAAAACTGTTTTTT. Translating it yields CASSPGRTTNEKLFF.

The chain combines TRBV7-6 with TRBJ2-5; possibly TRBD1 for D (6 bases). Per the germline V gene, CDR1 is SGHVS and CDR2 is FNYEAQ. V lost 1 base, J lost 5 bases, and 26 bases lay in between. The CDR3 consists of 19 residues. CDR3 nucleotide sequence: TGTGCCAGCAGCTTAGTGCGTCCAAGGGCAGGGGCCATTCGGGAGACCCAGTACTTC. This gives the protein CASSLVRPRAGAIRETQYF.

The CDR3 DNA is TGTGCCAGCAGCTTAGGCAGTCCAACTAATGAAAAACTGTTTTTT. Translation: CASSLGSPTNEKLFF. V and J are TRBV7-9 and TRBJ1-4; D remains ambiguous. This CDR3 has 15 residues. V lost 1 base to trimming and J lost 0 bases, with 6 bases between them. Germline CDR1 SEHNR, CDR2 FQNEAQ (reference sequence). The entire variable domain, with the rest obtained from reference TRBV7-9 and TRBJ1-4, is as follows: DTGVSQNPRHKITKRGQNVTFRCDPISEHNRLYWYRQTLGQGPEFLTYFQNEAQLEKSRLLSDRFSAERPKGSFSTLEIQRTEQGDSAMYLCASSLGSPTNEKLFFGSGTQLSVL.

In its sample, this clone was seen once. V is TRBV19 and J is TRBJ1-5; D might be TRBD1 (6 bases). Trimming left V 5 bases short and J 0 bases short, with 11 bases between. Germline lookup yields CDR1 LNHDA and CDR2 SQIVND (reference sequence). The CDR3 covers 15 residues. CDR3 nucleotides: TGTGCCAGTAGTCCAAGGACAGATAGCAATCAGCCCCAGCATTTT. Translated: CASSPRTDSNQPQHF.

The CDR3 bases are TGTGCCAGCAGCTTGTATGGGGTTCTTGGCGAGCAGTACTTC. This sequence encodes CASSLYGVLGEQYF. The V and J genes are TRBV5-5 and TRBJ2-7; D unresolved. Trimming pared 1 base from V and 6 bases from J, leaving 14 bases between. Germline CDR1 reads SGHKS; CDR2 reads YYEKEE (reference sequence). The CDR3 has 14 amino acids. The full variable domain, in which reference TRBV5-5 and TRBJ2-7 provide the parts outside the CDR3, is DAGVTQSPTHLIKTRGQQVTLRCSPISGHKSVSWYQQVLGQGPQFIFQYYEKEERGRGNFPDRFSARQFPNYSSELNVNALLLGDSALYLCASSLYGVLGEQYFGPGTRLTVT.

The rearrangement uses TRBV28 and TRBJ1-2; no definite D call. This CDR3 is 13 amino acids long. Germline V gene lookup returns CDR1 MDHEN and CDR2 SYDVKM. V was cut by 3 bases and J by 0 bases, with 5 bases left in between. DNA of the CDR3: TGTGCCAGCAGTTTTAGTCCTAACTATGGCTACACCTTC. It codes for CASSFSPNYGYTF.

This clone was observed a handful of times. The chain recombines TRBV27 with TRBJ1-2; 7 nucleotides match TRBD1. Per germline, CDR1 MNHEY and CDR2 SMNVEV (reference sequence). The CDR3 spans 15 residues. V lost 4 bases to trimming and J lost 3 bases; unmatched junction nucleotides: 8. CDR3 in DNA: TGTGCCAGCAGTTCCTTAGGGGGCTTACACTATGGCTACACCTTC. Amino acids: CASSSLGGLHYGYTF.

CDR3 bases: TGTGCCAGCAGCTTCCCCTGGCAGAAGAGCTCCTACAATGAGCAGTTCTTC. Translation gives CASSFPWQKSSYNEQFF. The chain carries TRBV7-2 and TRBJ2-1; D remains ambiguous. The V end was cut by 3 bases, the J end by 0 bases, with 15 bases between. CDR1 and CDR2 from the germline V gene are SGHTA and FQGNSA. The CDR3 length is 17 residues.

This chain connects TRBV5-1 to TRBJ2-1; D call uncertain. The CDR3 loop spans 15 amino acids. Germline V gene lookup returns CDR1 SGHRS and CDR2 YFSETQ. V shed 0 bases and J shed 1 base, with 8 bases lying between them. CDR3 residues: CASSLDTLSYNEQFF. CDR3 nucleotide sequence: TGCGCCAGCAGCTTGGACACCTTGTCCTACAATGAGCAGTTCTTC.

The V and J genes are TRBV29-1 and TRBJ2-3, with D perhaps being TRBD1 or TRBD2 (5 bases each). This CDR3 comprises 14 residues. With 4 bases removed from V and 1 base from J, the gap between germline ends came to 12 bases. CDR1 is SQVTM and CDR2 is ANQGSEA in the germline V gene. The CDR3 loop is CSVGGVRGTDTQYF. The CDR3 DNA reads as TGCAGCGTTGGAGGGGTCAGGGGCACAGATACGCAGTATTTT.

In its sample, this clone was seen a few times. J is TRBJ2-7 and V is TRBV4-1; D possibly corresponds to TRBD1 (5 bases). V lost 6 bases and J 4 bases, leaving 13 bases between the germline ends. Germline V gene sequence: CDR1 MGHRA, CDR2 YSYEKL. CDR3 size: 13 residues. The CDR3 reads CASSFGPGYEQYF. The CDR3 DNA reads TGCGCCAGCAGTTTCGGACCAGGGTACGAGCAGTACTTC.

The chain combines TRBV11-2 with TRBJ1-5, with D uncertain. Trimming left V 0 bases short and J 5 bases short, with 5 bases between. The germline V gene encodes CDR1 SGHAT and CDR2 FQNNGV. This CDR3 is built from 13 residues. The CDR3 DNA sequence: TGTGCCAGCAGCTTAGAGCCCCATCAGCCCCAGCATTTT. Its translation: CASSLEPHQPQHF.

The chain recombines TRBV7-6 with TRBJ2-2; 8 bases are shared with TRBD2. Germline V gene lookup returns CDR1 SGHVS and CDR2 FNYEAQ. This CDR3 is built from 17 residues. After removal of 1 base from V and 2 bases from J, the junction contained 6 bases not matched to a gene. The CDR3 DNA follows: TGTGCCAGCAGCTTAGTTTCCCTAGCGGGTAACACCGGGGAGCTGTTTTTT. Translating gives CASSLVSLAGNTGELFF.

The chain employs TRBV27 and TRBJ2-5; TRBD2 might be the D (6 bases). Between the trimmed V and J ends, which lost 3 bases and 7 bases, there was a span of 12 bases. CDR1 is MNHEY, CDR2 SMNVEV, per germline (reference sequence). The CDR3 loop spans 13 amino acids. The CDR3 DNA sequence: TGTGCCAGCAGTTTGATGCTGGGGGGGACCCAGTACTTC. This translates into CASSLMLGGTQYF.

The chain joins TRBV29-1 to TRBJ2-7, with 8 bases matching TRBD1. There are 11 residues in the CDR3. Germline values: CDR1 SQVTM, CDR2 ANQGSEA. J was trimmed by 3 bases and V by 6 bases; bases with no gene match: 1. For the CDR3, the DNA is TGCAGCGTGACAGGGGACTACGAGCAGTACTTC. Amino acids: CSVTGDYEQYF.

This clone was seen a few times. The genes are TRBV19 and TRBJ2-2, with TRBD1 as a possible D gene (6 bases). Trimming removed 7 bases at V and 2 bases at J, with 11 bases between. The CDR3 has 14 residues. Germline V CDR1 and CDR2: LNHDA, SQIVND (reference sequence). CDR3 region: CASNPGHNTGELFF. In DNA form, the CDR3 reads TGTGCCAGTAACCCGGGACATAACACCGGGGAGCTGTTTTTT. Supplemented by reference TRBV19 and TRBJ2-2, the full variable domain reads DGGITQSPKYLFRKEGQNVTLSCEQNLNHDAMYWYRQDPGQGLRLIYYSQIVNDFQKGDIAEGYSVSREKKESFPLTVTSAQKNPTAFYLCASNPGHNTGELFFGEGSRLTVL.

The chain has TRBV7-9 and TRBJ2-5, with TRBD2 identical over 8 bases. The CDR3 has 14 residues. V lost 4 bases, J lost 5 bases, and 6 bases stayed unmatched. From germline, CDR1 is SEHNR and CDR2 FQNEAQ (reference sequence). The chain's CDR3 is CASSSSGSGETQYF. The CDR3 coding sequence is TGTGCCAGCAGCTCCAGCGGGAGCGGGGAGACCCAGTACTTC.

The CDR3 DNA reads TGTGCCAGCAGCGTAGGTAGGGCCTTACCTTATGAGCAGTACTTC. This codes for CASSVGRALPYEQYF. The V and J genes are TRBV28 and TRBJ2-7; D not certain. In germline, CDR1 is MDHEN, CDR2 SYDVKM. V lost 6 bases and J 7 bases, leaving 22 bases between the germline ends. The CDR3 consists of 15 residues.

The chain combines TRBV5-1 with TRBJ2-3; 7 positions agree with TRBD2. The V segment lost 3 bases and the J segment 1 base; nucleotides outside the gene matches: 8. CDR3 length: 16 residues. CDR1 is SGHRS, CDR2 YFSETQ, per germline. The CDR3 spells CASSYRGLAGTDTQYF. CDR3 nucleotide sequence: TGCGCCAGCAGCTACCGCGGGCTAGCGGGCACAGATACGCAGTATTTT. Variable domain in full (rest from reference TRBV5-1 and TRBJ2-3): KAGVTQTPRYLIKTRGQQVTLSCSPISGHRSVSWYQQTPGQGLQFLFEYFSETQRNKGNFPGRFSGRQFSNSRSEMNVSTLELGDSALYLCASSYRGLAGTDTQYFGPGTRLTVL.

The gene calls are TRBV10-3 and TRBJ2-3; the D is unclear. Germline CDR1 is ENHRY and CDR2 is SYGVKD. The germline V and J ends were trimmed by 4 bases and 6 bases, with 5 bases remaining between them. CDR3 length equals 11 residues. Here the CDR3 DNA reads TGTGCCATCAGTGGGGGTGATACGCAGTATTTT. It translates to CAISGGDTQYF.